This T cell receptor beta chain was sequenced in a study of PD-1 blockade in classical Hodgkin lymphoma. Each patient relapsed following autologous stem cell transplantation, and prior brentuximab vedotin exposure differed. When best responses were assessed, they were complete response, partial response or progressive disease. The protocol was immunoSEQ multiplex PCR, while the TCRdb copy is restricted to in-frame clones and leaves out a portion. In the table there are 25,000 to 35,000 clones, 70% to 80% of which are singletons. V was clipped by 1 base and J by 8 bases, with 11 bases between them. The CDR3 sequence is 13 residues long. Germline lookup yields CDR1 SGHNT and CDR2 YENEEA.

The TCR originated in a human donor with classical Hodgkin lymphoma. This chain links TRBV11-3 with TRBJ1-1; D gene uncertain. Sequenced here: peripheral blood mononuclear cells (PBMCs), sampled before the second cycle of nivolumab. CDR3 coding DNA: TGTGCCAGCAGCTTAGCTTCGACACAAGAAGCTTTCTTT. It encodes CASSLASTQEAFF.